This entry is about one T cell receptor beta chain. Its antigen is as yet unknown. The data originate from a study of cytomegalovirus exposure and HLA in healthy donors. Study outcomes and limitations: According to a later analysis, most TCR beta chains associated with CMV appeared HLA-restricted. Links to common viral pathogens appeared, in a later analysis, for several of the most significant clusters.

The primer mix had 60 Vbeta and 13 Jbeta primers. TCRdb's table, derived via immunoSEQ multiplex PCR, lists solely in-frame clones and lacks some. The table shows more than 110,000 clones, with 65% to 80% occurring only once. V shed 5 bases and J shed 4 bases, with 15 bases lying between them. This CDR3 region has 15 residues. CDR1 and CDR2 (germline): SGHTA, FQGNSA. The specimen was PBMCs. The TCR sequence derives from a woman in her 30s in good health and CMV-seronegative. The gene calls are TRBV7-2 and TRBJ2-1; D is undetermined. The CDR3 DNA is TGTGCCAGCAGCCGCCAGGCCGTTGGGTACAATGAGCAGTTCTTC. It codes for CASSRQAVGYNEQFF.